The rows below give T cell receptor beta chains drawn from one sample of a study of response to subunit inactivated influenza vaccine. TCRdb reprocessed the RT-PCR reads via MiXCR and lists one record per CDR3 protein. The table has 750,000 to 850,000 distinct CDR3 sequences, roughly 20% seen once. This specimen was PBMCs from blood, taken less than 6 days after vaccination. These receptors were collected from a middle-aged man who received an inactivated influenza vaccine. CDR3s include the opening cysteine and the closing phenylalanine or tryptophan. Clone size appears in some rows only: once, few, many, or a class for an expanded clone.

>TRBJ2-1|few|TRBV20-1
CSARKSGRNYNEQFF
>TRBJ2-3|many|TRBV7-2
CASGKYNTDTQYF
>TRBJ2-5|NA|TRBV21-1
CASRCRLRRQGAVETQYF
>TRBJ1-1|few|TRBV5-1
CASSLGGLTTEAFF
>TRBJ2-5|once|TRBV12-3/TRBV12-4
CASSTVKGTGGYETQYF
>TRBJ2-7|NA|TRBV12-3/TRBV12-4
CASSPRDPGDYEQYF
>TRBJ2-1|few|TRBV29-1
CSVEVPPQDNEQFF
>TRBJ2-5|NA|TRBV5-1
CASSFGGNRETQYF
>TRBJ1-6|few|TRBV7-2
CASSLWSSASYNSPLHF
>TRBJ2-5|few|TRBV6-6
CASTYRDQETQYF
>TRBJ1-1|NA|TRBV10-2
CASSESWSGTEAFF
>TRBJ2-2|few|TRBV18
CASSPRLDTGELFF
>TRBJ1-1|many|TRBV12-3/TRBV12-4
CASSLSLGAEAFF
>TRBJ1-5|NA|TRBV5-1
CASSLGQESSNQPQHF
>TRBJ2-7|NA|TRBV12-3/TRBV12-4
CASSLLQGGSGEQYF
>TRBJ2-1|few|TRBV5-1
CASRSGGQYNEQFF
>TRBJ2-1|NA|TRBV11-2
CASSPRTGFGNEQFF
>TRBJ2-5|NA|TRBV11-2
CASSPLWALGERTQYF
>TRBJ2-5|NA|TRBV12-3/TRBV12-4
CASSFDRGVQETQYF
>TRBJ2-1|few|TRBV7-2
CASSLSWGGEQFF
>TRBJ2-7|NA|TRBV7-2
CASSAGRQSYAQYF
>TRBJ2-1|NA|TRBV5-1
CASSLILLAGVSNEQFF
>TRBJ2-7|few|TRBV6-1
CASRDAGKGRGNEQYF
>TRBJ2-2|NA|TRBV20-1
CSAARGLAGVTGELFF
>TRBJ2-1|NA|TRBV7-3
CASSIGTSFNEQFF
>TRBJ2-5|few|TRBV4-2
CASSQEGLAGGLETQYF
>TRBJ2-3|once|TRBV5-1
CASGTSVTDTQYF
>TRBJ2-7|NA|TRBV21-1
CASSSDRTRRAYEQYF
>TRBJ2-2|NA|TRBV12-3/TRBV12-4
CASSLSRLAGITGELFF
>TRBJ2-7|few|TRBV2
CASSGSQGGEQYF
>TRBJ2-5|few|TRBV7-7
CASSRDYTQETQYF
>TRBJ1-4|NA|TRBV15
CATSRDPRTTNEKLFF
>TRBJ2-7|NA|TRBV24-1
CATSDPGQGDEQYF
>TRBJ2-3|NA|TRBV12-3/TRBV12-4
CASSSYRDRGRYTQYF
>TRBJ1-1|NA|TRBV5-8
CASSLHTGGNTEAFF
>TRBJ2-6|NA|TRBV5-5
CASGDRGRRSGANVLTF
>TRBJ2-5|few|TRBV28
CASKEGMMETQYF
>TRBJ2-7|NA|TRBV6-2/TRBV6-3
CASSYQGLWEQYF
>TRBJ2-2|few|TRBV6-5
CASRSNTGELFF
>TRBJ2-1|NA|TRBV7-2
CASSLVPSDEQFF
>TRBJ1-4|NA|TRBV20-1
CSARDPRGLGEKLFF
>TRBJ1-2|many|TRBV12-3/TRBV12-4
CASSSRFHGYTF
>TRBJ2-1|few|TRBV24-1
CATSDLKRATYNEQFF